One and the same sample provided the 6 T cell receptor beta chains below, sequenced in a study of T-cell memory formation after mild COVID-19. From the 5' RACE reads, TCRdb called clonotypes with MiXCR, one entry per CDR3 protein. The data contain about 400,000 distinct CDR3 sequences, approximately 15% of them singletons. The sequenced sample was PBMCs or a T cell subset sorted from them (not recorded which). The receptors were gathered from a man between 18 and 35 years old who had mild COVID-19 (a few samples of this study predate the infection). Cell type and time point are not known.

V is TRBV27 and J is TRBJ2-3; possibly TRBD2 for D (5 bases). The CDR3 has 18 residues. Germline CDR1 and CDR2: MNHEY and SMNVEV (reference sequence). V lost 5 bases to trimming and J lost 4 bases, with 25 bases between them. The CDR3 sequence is CASSNPIAAPSTADTQYF. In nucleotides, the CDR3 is TGTGCCAGCAGTAACCCGATAGCCGCTCCTAGCACCGCAGATACGCAGTATTTT.

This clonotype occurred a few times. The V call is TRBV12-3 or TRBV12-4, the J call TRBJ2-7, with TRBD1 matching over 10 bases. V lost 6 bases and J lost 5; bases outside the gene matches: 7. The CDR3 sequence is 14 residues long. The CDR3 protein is CASRRTGGGDEQYF. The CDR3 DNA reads TGTGCCAGCAGAAGGACAGGGGGAGGAGACGAGCAGTACTTC.

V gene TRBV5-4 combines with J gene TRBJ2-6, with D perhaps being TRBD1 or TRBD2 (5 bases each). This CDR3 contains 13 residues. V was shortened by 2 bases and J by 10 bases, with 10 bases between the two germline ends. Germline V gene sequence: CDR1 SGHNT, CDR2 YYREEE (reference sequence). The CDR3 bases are TGTGCCAGCAGCTTTGGGGGTCGGAACGTCCTGACTTTC. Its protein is CASSFGGRNVLTF.

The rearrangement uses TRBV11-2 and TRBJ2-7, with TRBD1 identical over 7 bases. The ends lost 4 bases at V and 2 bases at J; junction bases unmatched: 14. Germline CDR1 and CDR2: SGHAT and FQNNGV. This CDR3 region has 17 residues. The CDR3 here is CASSSTPPGQIAYEQYF. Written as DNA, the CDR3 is TGTGCCAGCAGCTCCACTCCCCCGGGACAGATAGCCTACGAGCAGTACTTC.

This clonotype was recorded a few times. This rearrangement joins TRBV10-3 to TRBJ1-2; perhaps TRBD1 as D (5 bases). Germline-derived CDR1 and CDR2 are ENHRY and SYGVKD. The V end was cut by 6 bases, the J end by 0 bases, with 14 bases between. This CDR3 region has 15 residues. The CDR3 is CAISRGGEPNYGYTF. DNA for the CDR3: TGTGCCATCAGCCGGGGGGGAGAACCTAACTATGGCTACACCTTC.

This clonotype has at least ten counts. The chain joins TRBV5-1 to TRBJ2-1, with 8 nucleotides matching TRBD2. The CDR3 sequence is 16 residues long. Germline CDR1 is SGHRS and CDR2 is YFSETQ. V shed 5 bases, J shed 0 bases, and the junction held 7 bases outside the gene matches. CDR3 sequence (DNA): TGCGCCAGCAGGCCGGGGGGGGGAAGCTCCTACAATGAGCAGTTCTTC. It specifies CASRPGGGSSYNEQFF. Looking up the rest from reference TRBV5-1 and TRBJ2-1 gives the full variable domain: KAGVTQTPRYLIKTRGQQVTLSCSPISGHRSVSWYQQTPGQGLQFLFEYFSETQRNKGNFPGRFSGRQFSNSRSEMNVSTLELGDSALYLCASRPGGGSSYNEQFFGPGTRLTVL.